These T cell receptor beta chains were read from a single sample in a study of early T cells in non-severe SARS-CoV-2 infection. MiXCR, run by TCRdb on the 5' RACE reads, gives a single entry per CDR3 protein. Here the sample spans 55,000 to 65,000 distinct CDR3 sequences, roughly 15% being singletons. Specimen: whole blood, collected at baseline. All receptors come from an adult who was a healthcare worker with PCR-confirmed SARS-CoV-2 infection or an uninfected control (not recorded which). Both conserved end residues are part of each CDR3. D genes are given only for firm matches. Size values are once, few and many counts, or a class for expanded clones, and some rows have none.

V gene	D gene	J gene	clone size	CDR3 DNA	CDR3 protein
TRBV29-1	NA	TRBJ1-2	few	TGCAGCGACACCCCGGGTGGGGATGGCTACACCTTC	CSDTPGGDGYTF
TRBV7-8	TRBD1	TRBJ2-3	many	TGTGCCAGCAGCCAACCGACAGGGCTCCGCACAGATACGCAGTATTTT	CASSQPTGLRTDTQYF
TRBV3-1	NA	TRBJ2-7	NA	TGTGCCAGCAGCCAAGTTGCCGGCAGTAACTACGAGCAGTACTTC	CASSQVAGSNYEQYF
TRBV3-1	TRBD1	TRBJ1-4	few	TGTGCCAGCAGCCAGGGACAGGGGATGGCAACTAATGAAAAACTGTTTTTT	CASSQGQGMATNEKLFF
TRBV11-2	NA	TRBJ2-7	NA	TGTGCCAGCAGCTCAGCTCCCTCCTACGAGCAGTACTTC	CASSSAPSYEQYF
TRBV29-1	TRBD1	TRBJ2-2	many	TGCAGCGTGCCTACAGGGGGCCTTAACACCGGGGAGCTGTTTTTT	CSVPTGGLNTGELFF
TRBV14	TRBD2	TRBJ2-5	few	TGTGCCAGCAGCCAACTACTAGCGCAAGAGACCCAGTACTTC	CASSQLLAQETQYF
TRBV20-1	NA	TRBJ2-1	NA	TGCAGTGCGACACAGAGTAATGAGCAGTTCTTC	CSATQSNEQFF
TRBV25-1	NA	TRBJ2-7	few	TGTGCCAGCAGTGAATCGGTCGGACAGATCGTCGACGAGCAGTACTTC	CASSESVGQIVDEQYF
TRBV29-1	NA	TRBJ2-4	few	TGCAGCCTGGTTAGGGGCGCCAAAAACATTCAGTACTTC	CSLVRGAKNIQYF
TRBV4-1	NA	TRBJ2-2	NA	TGCGCCAGCAGCCAACTTCCTAGCCAATACAACACCGGGGAGCTGTTTTTT	CASSQLPSQYNTGELFF
TRBV11-1	NA	TRBJ2-5	once	TGTGCCAGCAGCTTACGGCGCGGGACCGAGACCCAGTACTTC	CASSLRRGTETQYF
TRBV12-3/TRBV12-4	TRBD1	TRBJ1-4	many	TGTGCCAGCAGTTTGACAGGGCGTAATGAAAAACTGTTTTTT	CASSLTGRNEKLFF
TRBV6-2/TRBV6-3	NA	TRBJ2-7	few	TGTGCCAGCAGTGCCTTGCGTGGGCCCTACGAGCAGTACTTC	CASSALRGPYEQYF
TRBV18	TRBD1	TRBJ2-1	NA	TGTGCCAGCTCACCATCAGCAACAGGGGATGAGCAGTTCTTC	CASSPSATGDEQFF
TRBV12-3/TRBV12-4	TRBD1	TRBJ2-1	NA	TGTGCCAGCAGCCTTAGGGCGCACAGGGGGGATGAGCAGTTCTTC	CASSLRAHRGDEQFF
TRBV27	NA	TRBJ1-5	NA	TGTGCCAGCAGCCAGGACAGTTATAGCAATCAGCCCCAGCATTTT	CASSQDSYSNQPQHF
TRBV29-1	NA	TRBJ2-7	NA	TGCAGCGTTGACTTAGTGAACGAGCAGTACTTC	CSVDLVNEQYF
TRBV20-1	NA	TRBJ2-7	NA	TGCAGTGCCACCCAGGGCTACGAGCAGTACTTC	CSATQGYEQYF
TRBV29-1	NA	TRBJ1-1	many	TGCAGCGCCCAAGGACAGCCTTCGACTGAAGCTTTCTTT	CSAQGQPSTEAFF
TRBV6-1	TRBD1	TRBJ1-6	few	TGTGCCAGCAGTGAAGCCCGACAGGGAATTTCACCCCTCCACTTT	CASSEARQGISPLHF